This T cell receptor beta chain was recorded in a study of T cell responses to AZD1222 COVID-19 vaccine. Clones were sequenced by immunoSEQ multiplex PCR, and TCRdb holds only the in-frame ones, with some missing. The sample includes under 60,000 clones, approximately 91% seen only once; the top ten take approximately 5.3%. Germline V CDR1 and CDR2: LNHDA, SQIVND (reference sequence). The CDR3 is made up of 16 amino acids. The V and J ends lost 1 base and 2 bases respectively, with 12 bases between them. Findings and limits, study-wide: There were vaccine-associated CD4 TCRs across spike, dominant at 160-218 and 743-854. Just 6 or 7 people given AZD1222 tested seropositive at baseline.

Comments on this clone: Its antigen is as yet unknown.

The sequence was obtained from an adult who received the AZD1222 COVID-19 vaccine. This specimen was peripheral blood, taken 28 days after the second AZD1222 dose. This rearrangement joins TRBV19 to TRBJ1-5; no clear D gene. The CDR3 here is CASSIGRGNGNQPQHF. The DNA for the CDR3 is TGTGCCAGTAGTATAGGGCGGGGAAACGGCAATCAGCCCCAGCATTTT.